One and the same sample provided the 17 T cell receptor beta chains below, sequenced in a study of cytomegalovirus exposure and HLA in healthy donors. The PCR contained 60 Vbeta and 13 Jbeta primers. Some clones are missing from TCRdb's copy, which holds only in-frame ones; the method was immunoSEQ multiplex PCR. The sample includes about 110,000 clones, roughly three quarters seen only once; the top ten take approximately 3%. Material for sequencing was PBMCs. The receptors stem from a young man in good health and CMV-seronegative.

This chain uses TRBV7-8 with TRBJ2-7; 9 nucleotides agree with TRBD2. V dropped 5 bases and J dropped 5; count of bases not matched to a gene: 16. The CDR3 contains 17 residues. CDR1 and CDR2 (germline): SGHVS, FQNEAQ. The DNA of the CDR3 is TGTGCCAGCAGCACTAGAGGGGGTAGCGGGAGTTCCCACGAGCAGTACTTC. This sequence encodes CASSTRGGSGSSHEQYF.

The J gene is TRBJ2-1, the V gene TRBV11-3; 7 nucleotides agree with TRBD2. Germline V gene lookup returns CDR1 SGHNT and CDR2 YENEEA. The CDR3 is 13 residues long. The V segment lost 6 bases and the J segment 9 bases; nucleotides outside the gene matches: 8. CDR3 coding DNA: TGTGCCAGCAGGGGGGTGGGGGGGGGTGAGCAGTTCTTC. It is translated as CASRGVGGGEQFF.

This clone was observed a few times. J is TRBJ2-3 and V is TRBV2, with D possibly being TRBD2 (7 bases). The CDR3 extends over 16 amino acids. Looked up from germline, CDR1 is SNHLY and CDR2 is FYNNEI. The germline V and J ends were trimmed by 10 bases and 2 bases, with 22 bases remaining between them. The CDR3, as DNA: TGTGCCACCCAAGGGAGGGGGGAGGGCCCCACAGATACGCAGTATTTT. It specifies CATQGRGEGPTDTQYF.

CDR3 nucleotide sequence: TGTGCCATCAGAGGGACAGGGGGCTCCTACGAGCAGTACTTC. This translates into CAIRGTGGSYEQYF. V usage is TRBV10-3 and J usage is TRBJ2-5; TRBD1 matches at 11 bases. The last part of the DNA fits TRBJ2-7 better; the J call may be wrong. There are 14 residues in the CDR3. Germline assignment: CDR1 ENHRY and CDR2 SYGVKD.

This clone has just a few counts. The CDR3: CASSSGLAGTDTQYF. The CDR3 DNA sequence: TGTGCCAGCAGCTCGGGACTAGCGGGAACAGATACGCAGTATTTT. V and J are TRBV7-9 and TRBJ2-3; TRBD2 matches at 13 bases. The CDR3 has 15 amino acids. Germline CDR1 SEHNR, CDR2 FQNEAQ (reference sequence). Trimming at V came to 4 bases and at J to 3 bases, leaving 1 base not matched to a gene.

The chain employs TRBV19 and TRBJ1-2; no clear D. Germline values: CDR1 LNHDA, CDR2 SQIVND (reference sequence). V was trimmed by 3 bases and J by 5 bases, leaving 22 bases between them. The CDR3 covers 17 residues. The CDR3 reads CASSISWVSGLGYGYTF. In DNA form, the CDR3 reads TGTGCCAGTAGTATTAGTTGGGTTTCGGGGTTAGGATATGGCTACACCTTC.

In this sample, this clone turned up many times. The rearrangement joins TRBV4-3 to TRBJ2-1; 7 bases match TRBD1. Germline assignment: CDR1 LGHNA and CDR2 YSLEER. The CDR3 loop spans 13 amino acids. Trimming at V came to 4 bases and at J to 7 bases, leaving 4 bases not matched to a gene. CDR3 protein: CASSLRQGNEQFF. Here the CDR3 DNA reads TGCGCCAGCAGCCTTCGACAGGGTAATGAGCAGTTCTTC.

This chain links TRBV27 with TRBJ1-2; D not resolved. V lost 3 bases and J 7 bases, leaving 12 bases between the germline ends. CDR3 length equals 13 residues. Per the germline V gene, CDR1 is MNHEY and CDR2 is SMNVEV (reference sequence). The CDR3 loop is CASSFTRAGGYTF. The CDR3 DNA reads as TGTGCCAGCAGTTTTACGAGGGCGGGTGGCTACACCTTC.

This clone is a singleton in its sample. The chain recombines TRBV6-4 with TRBJ1-2; D gene uncertain. CDR1 is MRHNA, CDR2 SNTAGT, per germline. The CDR3 sequence is 14 residues long. V shed 4 bases and J shed 3 bases, with 12 bases lying between them. The CDR3 region has the DNA TGTGCCAGCAGTGCGGTCCCGAGGGACTATGGCTACACCTTC. Protein: CASSAVPRDYGYTF.

The chain joins TRBV2 to TRBJ1-1, with D perhaps matching TRBD1 (5 bases). The CDR3 loop spans 16 amino acids. Trimming pared 4 bases from V and 1 base from J, leaving 16 bases between. The germline gives CDR1 SNHLY, CDR2 FYNNEI. CDR3 region: CASSAHATVRNTEAFF. The CDR3 nucleotides are TGTGCCAGCAGTGCCCATGCGACAGTGCGGAACACTGAAGCTTTCTTT.

This chain links TRBV7-2 with TRBJ2-1; TRBD2 matches 8 bases. The V gene's germline CDR1 is SGHTA and CDR2 FQGNSA. J lost 13 bases, V lost 1 base, and 6 bases had no gene match. The CDR3 extends over 13 amino acids. The CDR3 nucleotides are TGTGCCAGCAGCTTAGTCGGGGGGGTGGGTCAGTTCTTC. Protein product: CASSLVGGVGQFF.

The chain combines TRBV7-2 with TRBJ2-5, with TRBD1 identical over 8 bases. Trimming cost V 5 bases and J 1 base; bases outside gene matches: 6. The germline V gene has CDR1 SGHTA and CDR2 FQGNSA. This CDR3 has 15 residues. The CDR3 sequence: CASSRGQAVQETQYF. Here the CDR3 DNA reads TGTGCCAGCAGCCGGGGACAGGCCGTCCAAGAGACCCAGTACTTC.

In nucleotides, the CDR3 is TGTGCCAGCAGCCCGAGACAGGGAAGGATTGGAGATACGCAGTATTTT. Protein sequence: CASSPRQGRIGDTQYF. The chain joins TRBV7-2 to TRBJ2-3, with TRBD1 identical over 7 bases. The V gene end was trimmed by 5 bases and the J gene end by 5 bases; junction bases not matched to a gene: 13. CDR1 SGHTA and CDR2 FQGNSA come from the germline V gene. This CDR3 contains 16 residues.

CDR3 sequence reads: CASSSPRGFTDTQYF. The CDR3, as DNA: TGTGCCAGCAGTTCCCCTCGGGGATTCACAGATACGCAGTATTTT. This chain joins TRBV28 and TRBJ2-3; perhaps TRBD2 as D (5 bases). V gave up 4 bases and J gave up 2 bases, with 13 bases separating them. The CDR3 spans 15 residues. The germline V gene has CDR1 MDHEN and CDR2 SYDVKM.

V and J are TRBV14 and TRBJ1-4; possible D gene TRBD1, 6 bases. Germline V gene lookup returns CDR1 SGHDN and CDR2 FVKESK. The CDR3 loop spans 15 amino acids. V dropped 0 bases and J dropped 5 bases, with 10 bases sitting between them. The CDR3 loop is CASSQDGDRNEKLFF. DNA of the CDR3: TGTGCCAGCAGCCAAGATGGAGACAGGAATGAAAAACTGTTTTTT.

The genes are TRBV6-5 and TRBJ2-5; 7 bases line up with TRBD1. Per germline, CDR1 MNHEY and CDR2 SVGAGI. The trim removed 6 bases at V and 2 bases at J, leaving 6 bases unmatched. The CDR3 is 14 amino acids. As DNA, the CDR3 is TGTGCCAGCAGGCTGGGACAGACACAAGAGACCCAGTACTTC. Residues: CASRLGQTQETQYF.

The CDR3 reads CASSLAHASSPLHF. For the CDR3, the DNA is TGTGCCAGCAGCTTAGCCCACGCCAGTTCACCCCTCCACTTT. The chain combines TRBV11-2 with TRBJ1-6, with D unresolved. The V end lost 1 base, the J end lost 9 bases, and 10 bases lay between the germline ends. The germline CDR1 and CDR2 sequences are SGHAT and FQNNGV. CDR3 length equals 14 residues.